What follows is one TCR beta chain and its context. Its antigen is as yet unknown. Here the gene names and germline are mouse. The read gets to within 1 residue of the CDR3 end, and the germline J gene fills in the rest. This entry is derived from a study of tissue T cells after allogeneic stem cell transplantation. Sequencing of TCRbeta CDR3 at survey depth gave sequences and template counts. The assay was immunoSEQ multiplex PCR, and TCRdb's table has in-frame clones only and misses some. The repertoire includes thousands of clones, roughly 38% of them detected once, and 5.1% sits in the top ten. Regarding time point: mouse harvest day 14 after allogeneic transplant. Mouse grafts combined 10^7 T-cell-depleted bone marrow cells with 10^6 splenic CD5+ T cells. Findings of the study overall: In patients and mice, blood and spleen missed much of tissue repertoire.

The CDR3 extends over 14 amino acids. Germline V gene data show CDR1 as MNHDT and CDR2 as YYDKIL. The ends lost 0 bases at V and 3 bases at J; junction bases unmatched: 1. This chain joins TRBV17 and TRBJ2-7, with 8 bases lining up with TRBD2. The sequenced material came from skin. The TCR originated in a female BALB/c mouse given C57BL/6 T cells with graft-versus-host disease after an allogeneic hematopoietic cell transplant. The CDR3 sequence: CASSRDGGVYEQYF. The sequenced part of the CDR3 DNA is TGTGCTAGCAGTAGAGATGGGGGGGTCTATGAACAGTAC.